The rows below give T cell receptor beta chains drawn from one sample of a study of early T cells in non-severe SARS-CoV-2 infection. One entry per CDR3 protein, called by TCRdb with MiXCR from the 5' RACE reads. The sample holds 60,000 to 70,000 distinct CDR3 sequences; approximately 9% are singletons and the top ten take 3.2%. Sequenced: whole blood. The receptors were sampled from an adult who was a healthcare worker with PCR-confirmed SARS-CoV-2 infection or an uninfected control (not recorded which). CDR3s include the opening cysteine and the closing phenylalanine or tryptophan. D genes are given only for firm matches. Some rows mark clone size as missing; the rest say once, few, many or name a class of expanded clone.

>few|TRBJ2-1|-|TRBV20-1
CSARDPGPQEQFF
TGCAGTGCTAGAGATCCGGGACCCCAGGAGCAGTTCTTC
>few|TRBJ2-2|TRBD2|TRBV4-2
CASSQNPGLAGAKELFF
TGTGCCAGCAGCCAAAACCCGGGACTAGCGGGAGCAAAGGAGCTGTTTTTT
>many|TRBJ1-5|-|TRBV7-8
CASSSAALGPQHF
TGTGCCAGCAGCTCAGCGGCCTTAGGGCCCCAGCATTTT
>many|TRBJ1-5|-|TRBV6-6
CASTGGGRNQPQHF
TGTGCCAGCACCGGCGGGGGCCGCAATCAGCCCCAGCATTTT
>many|TRBJ1-5|TRBD1|TRBV18
CASSSTGHNQPQHF
TGTGCCAGCTCCTCGACAGGGCACAATCAGCCCCAGCATTTT
>few|TRBJ1-4|TRBD1|TRBV2
CASSNGQEGREKLFF
TGTGCCAGCAGTAACGGACAGGAAGGTCGTGAAAAACTGTTTTTT
>-|TRBJ2-7|TRBD1|TRBV11-2
CASSSTTGTYEQYF
TGTGCCAGCAGCTCGACGACAGGGACCTACGAGCAGTACTTC
>-|TRBJ2-1|TRBD2|TRBV18
CASSPSAGSSYNEQSF
TGTGCCAGCTCACCCTCAGCGGGGAGCTCCTACAATGAGCAGTCCTTC
>many|TRBJ2-1|-|TRBV25-1
CASSLSGSSYNEQFF
TGTGCCAGCAGTCTTTCGGGGAGCTCCTACAATGAGCAGTTCTTC
>few|TRBJ2-7|-|TRBV6-5
CASSSPGTYEQYF
TGTGCCAGCAGTTCTCCCGGGACCTACGAGCAGTACTTC
>few|TRBJ2-1|TRBD2|TRBV7-2
CASSLWGLAGVGSYNEQFF
TGTGCCAGCAGCTTATGGGGACTAGCGGGAGTTGGGTCCTACAATGAGCAGTTCTTC
>-|TRBJ2-7|-|TRBV5-6
CASSFYPREVLHEQYF
TGTGCCAGCAGCTTTTATCCTCGGGAAGTTCTCCACGAGCAGTACTTC
>many|TRBJ2-3|-|TRBV5-1
CASSLSFGAGTDTQYF
TGCGCCAGCAGCTTGTCCTTCGGGGCGGGCACAGATACGCAGTATTTT
>few|TRBJ1-2|TRBD1|TRBV4-3
CASSGTGRANYGYTF
TGCGCCAGCAGCGGGACAGGGAGGGCTAACTATGGCTACACCTTC
>few|TRBJ2-5|-|TRBV19
CASRKSEETQYF
TGTGCCAGTAGGAAGTCCGAAGAGACCCAGTACTTC
>few|TRBJ2-7|TRBD2|TRBV20-1
CSAITQREPYEQYF
TGCAGTGCTATAACCCAGCGGGAGCCCTACGAGCAGTACTTC
>-|TRBJ2-3|-|TRBV7-9
CASSSTQEDTQYF
TGTGCCAGCAGCTCGACTCAGGAAGATACGCAGTATTTT
>many|TRBJ2-7|TRBD2|TRBV4-1
CASSQTSGASYEQYF
TGCGCCAGCAGCCAGACTAGCGGGGCCTCCTACGAGCAGTACTTC
>few|TRBJ2-7|-|TRBV6-1
CASRIFDRTEQYF
TGTGCCAGCAGGATCTTCGACAGGACCGAGCAGTACTTC
>-|TRBJ1-4|-|TRBV14
CASSQGEWEKLFF
TGTGCCAGCAGCCAAGGGGAATGGGAAAAACTGTTTTTT
>-|TRBJ2-5|-|TRBV5-4
CASSSGLAETQYF
TGTGCCAGCAGCTCGGGCCTGGCGGAGACCCAGTACTTC
>many|TRBJ2-7|-|TRBV6-2/TRBV6-3
CASSYLPTRVAYEQYF
TGTGCCAGCAGTTACCTTCCGACTAGGGTGGCCTACGAGCAGTACTTC
>few|TRBJ1-1|-|TRBV27
CASSPTLRMNTEAFF
TGTGCCAGCAGTCCCACCCTTCGGATGAACACTGAAGCTTTCTTT
>few|TRBJ2-7|-|TRBV3-1
CASSQVPGAIYEQYF
TGTGCCAGCAGCCAAGTCCCGGGGGCCATCTACGAGCAGTACTTC
>many|TRBJ2-3|-|TRBV20-1
CSARDMIATDTQYF
TGCAGTGCTAGAGATATGATAGCGACAGATACGCAGTATTTT
>-|TRBJ2-3|-|TRBV6-6
CASSYSGAGRGDTQYF
TGTGCCAGCAGTTACTCGGGGGCGGGCAGGGGAGATACGCAGTATTTT
>-|TRBJ2-1|TRBD2|TRBV7-9
CASSLKTSGSEEQFF
TGTGCCAGCAGCCTGAAGACTAGCGGGAGTGAGGAGCAGTTCTTC
>few|TRBJ2-5|TRBD2|TRBV9
CASSVSGRAQETQYF
TGTGCCAGCAGCGTTAGCGGGAGAGCTCAAGAGACCCAGTACTTC
>many|TRBJ2-7|-|TRBV7-2
CASSPRLVLNEQYF
TGTGCCAGCAGCCCGCGACTAGTCCTCAACGAGCAGTACTTC
>many|TRBJ2-3|TRBD2|TRBV5-6
CASSLDAGGTDTQYF
TGTGCCAGCAGCTTGGATGCGGGGGGAACAGATACGCAGTATTTT
>once|TRBJ2-3|-|TRBV18
CVSSRDLTDTQYF
TGTGTCAGCTCCCGGGACCTCACAGATACGCAGTATTTT
>few|TRBJ2-3|-|TRBV28
CASSTQGTGTDTQYF
TGTGCCAGCAGTACTCAGGGGACGGGCACAGATACGCAGTATTTT
>-|TRBJ1-5|-|TRBV4-2
CASSQDLGRQPQHF
TGTGCCAGCAGCCAAGATCTGGGGCGACAGCCCCAGCATTTT
>many|TRBJ2-5|TRBD2|TRBV29-1
CSVELAGGPVKTQYF
TGCAGCGTTGAACTAGCGGGAGGCCCAGTAAAGACCCAGTACTTC
>few|TRBJ2-7|TRBD2|TRBV7-8
CASSRGLAGGNEQYF
TGTGCCAGCAGCCGCGGACTAGCGGGAGGCAACGAGCAGTACTTC
>few|TRBJ1-5|TRBD1|TRBV19
CATRDRDYQPQHF
TGTGCCACGCGGGACAGGGACTATCAGCCCCAGCATTTT
>few|TRBJ2-1|-|TRBV7-6
CASSSRIDNEQFF
TGTGCCAGCAGCTCTAGGATTGACAATGAGCAGTTCTTC